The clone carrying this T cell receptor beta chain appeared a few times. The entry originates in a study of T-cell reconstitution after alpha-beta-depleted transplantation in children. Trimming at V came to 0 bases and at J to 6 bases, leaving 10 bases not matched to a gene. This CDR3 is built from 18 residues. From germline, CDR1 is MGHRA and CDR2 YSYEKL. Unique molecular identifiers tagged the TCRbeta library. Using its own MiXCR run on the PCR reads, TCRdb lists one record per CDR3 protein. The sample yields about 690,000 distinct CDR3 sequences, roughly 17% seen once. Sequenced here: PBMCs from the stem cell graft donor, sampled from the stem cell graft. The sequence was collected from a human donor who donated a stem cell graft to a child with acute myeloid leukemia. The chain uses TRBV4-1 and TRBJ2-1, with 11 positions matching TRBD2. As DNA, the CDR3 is TGCGCCAGCAGCCAAGAGCGCCGACCTAGCGGGGGGCTCAATGAGCAGTTCTTC. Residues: CASSQERRPSGGLNEQFF.